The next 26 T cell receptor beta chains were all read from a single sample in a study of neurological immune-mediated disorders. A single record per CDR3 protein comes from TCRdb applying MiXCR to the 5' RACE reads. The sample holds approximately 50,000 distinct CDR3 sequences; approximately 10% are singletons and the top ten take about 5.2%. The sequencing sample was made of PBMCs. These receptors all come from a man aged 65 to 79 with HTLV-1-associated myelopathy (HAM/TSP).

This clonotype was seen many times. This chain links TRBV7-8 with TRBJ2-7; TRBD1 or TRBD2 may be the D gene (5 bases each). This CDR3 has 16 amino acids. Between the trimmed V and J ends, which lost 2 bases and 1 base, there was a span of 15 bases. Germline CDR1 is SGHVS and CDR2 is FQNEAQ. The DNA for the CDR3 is TGTGCCAGCAGCTTAACCGAGGGGCGCGAGTCCTACGAGCAGTACTTC. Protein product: CASSLTEGRESYEQYF.

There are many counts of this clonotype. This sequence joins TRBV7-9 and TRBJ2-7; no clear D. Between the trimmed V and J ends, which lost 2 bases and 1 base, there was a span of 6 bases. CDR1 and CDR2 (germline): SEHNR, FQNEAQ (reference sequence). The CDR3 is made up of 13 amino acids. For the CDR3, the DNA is TGTGCCAGCAGCTTACGTGAGTCCTACGAGCAGTACTTC. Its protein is CASSLRESYEQYF.

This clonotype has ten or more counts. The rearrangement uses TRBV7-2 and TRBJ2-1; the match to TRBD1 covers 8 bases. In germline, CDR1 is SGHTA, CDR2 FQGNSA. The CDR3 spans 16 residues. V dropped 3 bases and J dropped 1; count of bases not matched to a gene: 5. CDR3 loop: CASSFGDRQSYNEQFF. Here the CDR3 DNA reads TGTGCCAGCAGCTTCGGGGACAGGCAGTCCTACAATGAGCAGTTCTTC.

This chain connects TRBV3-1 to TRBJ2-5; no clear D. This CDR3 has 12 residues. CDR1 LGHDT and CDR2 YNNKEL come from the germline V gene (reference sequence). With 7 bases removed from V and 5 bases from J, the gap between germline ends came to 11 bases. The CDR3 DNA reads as TGTGCCAGCATCCGTCCGCGGGAGACCCAGTACTTC. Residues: CASIRPRETQYF.

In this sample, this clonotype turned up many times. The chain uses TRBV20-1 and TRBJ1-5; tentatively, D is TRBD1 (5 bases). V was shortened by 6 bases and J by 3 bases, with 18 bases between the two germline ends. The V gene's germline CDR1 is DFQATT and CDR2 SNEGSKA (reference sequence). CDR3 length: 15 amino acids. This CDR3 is CSAARGGGSNQPQHF. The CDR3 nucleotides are TGCAGTGCGGCGAGAGGTGGGGGGTCCAATCAGCCCCAGCATTTT.

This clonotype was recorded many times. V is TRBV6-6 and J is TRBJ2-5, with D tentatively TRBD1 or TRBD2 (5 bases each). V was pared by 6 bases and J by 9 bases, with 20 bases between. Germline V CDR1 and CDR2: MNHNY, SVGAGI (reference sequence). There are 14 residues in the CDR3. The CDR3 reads CASRSGASQTAQYF. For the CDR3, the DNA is TGTGCCAGCAGGTCCGGGGCCTCCCAGACGGCCCAGTACTTC.

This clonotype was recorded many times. The CDR3 loop is CSAGQDTLREKLFF. CDR3 bases: TGCAGTGCCGGACAGGACACCCTCCGTGAAAAACTGTTTTTT. The J gene is TRBJ1-4, the V gene TRBV20-1, with 7 bases that match TRBD1. The CDR3 consists of 14 residues. CDR1 and CDR2 (germline): DFQATT, SNEGSKA (reference sequence). The V gene end was trimmed by 6 bases and the J gene end by 7 bases; junction bases not matched to a gene: 11.

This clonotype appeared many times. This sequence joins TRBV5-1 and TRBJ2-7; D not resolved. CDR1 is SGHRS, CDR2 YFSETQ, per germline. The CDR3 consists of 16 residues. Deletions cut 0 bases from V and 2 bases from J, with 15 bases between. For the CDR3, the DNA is TGCGCCAGCAGCTTGGAAGTGGGGAATCCCACCTACGAGCAGTACTTC. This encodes CASSLEVGNPTYEQYF. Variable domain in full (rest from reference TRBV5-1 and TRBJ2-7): KAGVTQTPRYLIKTRGQQVTLSCSPISGHRSVSWYQQTPGQGLQFLFEYFSETQRNKGNFPGRFSGRQFSNSRSEMNVSTLELGDSALYLCASSLEVGNPTYEQYFGPGTRLTVT.

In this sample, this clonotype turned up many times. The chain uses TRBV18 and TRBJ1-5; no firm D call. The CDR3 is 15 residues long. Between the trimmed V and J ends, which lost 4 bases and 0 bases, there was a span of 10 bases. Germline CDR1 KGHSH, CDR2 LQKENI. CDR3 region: CASSQLSDSNQPQHF. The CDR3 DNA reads TGTGCCAGCTCACAGCTGTCGGATAGCAATCAGCCCCAGCATTTT.

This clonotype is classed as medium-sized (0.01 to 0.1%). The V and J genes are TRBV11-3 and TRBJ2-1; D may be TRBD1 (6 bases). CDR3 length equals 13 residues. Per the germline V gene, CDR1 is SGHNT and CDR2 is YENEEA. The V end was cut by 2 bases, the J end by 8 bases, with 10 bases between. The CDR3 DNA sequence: TGTGCCAGCAGCTTACCCCCAGGGGATGAGCAGTTCTTC. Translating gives CASSLPPGDEQFF.

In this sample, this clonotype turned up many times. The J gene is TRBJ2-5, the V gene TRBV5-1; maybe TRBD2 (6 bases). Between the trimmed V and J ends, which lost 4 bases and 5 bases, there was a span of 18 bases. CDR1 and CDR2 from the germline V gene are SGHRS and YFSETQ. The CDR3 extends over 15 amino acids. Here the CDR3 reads CASSAGAVAGETQYF. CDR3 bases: TGCGCCAGCAGCGCCGGGGCAGTGGCGGGGGAGACCCAGTACTTC.

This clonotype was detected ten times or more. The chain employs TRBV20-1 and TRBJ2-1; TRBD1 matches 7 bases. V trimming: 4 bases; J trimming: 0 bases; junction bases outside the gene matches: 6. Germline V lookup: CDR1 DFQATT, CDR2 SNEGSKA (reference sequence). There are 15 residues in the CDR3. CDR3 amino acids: CSATLGTVSYNEQFF. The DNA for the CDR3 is TGCAGTGCTACCTTAGGGACAGTCTCCTACAATGAGCAGTTCTTC.

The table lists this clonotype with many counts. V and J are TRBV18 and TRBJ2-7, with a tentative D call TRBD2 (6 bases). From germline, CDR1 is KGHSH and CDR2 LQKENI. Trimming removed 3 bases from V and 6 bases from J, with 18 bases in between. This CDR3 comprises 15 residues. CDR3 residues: CASSPSLGGSPEQYF. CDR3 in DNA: TGTGCCAGCTCACCCTCGCTGGGGGGTTCGCCCGAGCAGTACTTC. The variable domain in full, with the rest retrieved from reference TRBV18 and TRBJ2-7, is NAGVMQNPRHLVRRRGQEARLRCSPMKGHSHVYWYRQLPEEGLKFMVYLQKENIIDESGMPKERFSAEFPKEGPSILRIQQVVRGDSAAYFCASSPSLGGSPEQYFGPGTRLTVT.

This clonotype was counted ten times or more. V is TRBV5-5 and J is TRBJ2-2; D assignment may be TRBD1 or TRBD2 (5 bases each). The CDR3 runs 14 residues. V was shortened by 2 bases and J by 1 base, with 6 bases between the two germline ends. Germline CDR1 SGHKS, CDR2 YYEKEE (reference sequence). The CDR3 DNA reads TGTGCCAGCAGCTTTGGGGGGAACACCGGGGAGCTGTTTTTT. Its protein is CASSFGGNTGELFF.

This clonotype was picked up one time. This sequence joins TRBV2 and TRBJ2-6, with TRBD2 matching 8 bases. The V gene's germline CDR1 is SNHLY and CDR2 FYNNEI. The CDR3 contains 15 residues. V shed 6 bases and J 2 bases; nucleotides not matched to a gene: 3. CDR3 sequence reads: CASSREGAGANVLTF. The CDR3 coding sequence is TGTGCCAGCAGCCGGGAGGGGGCTGGGGCCAACGTCCTGACTTTC. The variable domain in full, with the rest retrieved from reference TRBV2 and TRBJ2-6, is EPEVTQTPSHQVTQMGQEVILRCVPISNHLYFYWYRQILGQKVEFLVSFYNNEISEKSEIFDDQFSVERPDGSNFTLKIRSTKLEDSAMYFCASSREGAGANVLTFGAGSRLTVL.

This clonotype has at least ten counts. CDR3 nucleotide sequence: TGTGCCACCAGCAGAGGGGGAACGGGACAAGAGACCCAGTACTTC. Translating it yields CATSRGGTGQETQYF. J is TRBJ2-5 and V is TRBV15, with D tentatively TRBD2 (5 bases). CDR1 LNHNV and CDR2 YYDKDF come from the germline V gene (reference sequence). This CDR3 comprises 15 residues. V gave up 1 base and J gave up 2 bases, with 11 bases separating them.

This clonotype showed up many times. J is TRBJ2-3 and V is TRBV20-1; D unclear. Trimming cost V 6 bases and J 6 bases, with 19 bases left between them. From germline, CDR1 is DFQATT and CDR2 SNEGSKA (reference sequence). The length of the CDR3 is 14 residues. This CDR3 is CSATPTGGGDTQYF. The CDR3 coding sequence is TGCAGTGCCACTCCGACGGGCGGCGGCGATACGCAGTATTTT.

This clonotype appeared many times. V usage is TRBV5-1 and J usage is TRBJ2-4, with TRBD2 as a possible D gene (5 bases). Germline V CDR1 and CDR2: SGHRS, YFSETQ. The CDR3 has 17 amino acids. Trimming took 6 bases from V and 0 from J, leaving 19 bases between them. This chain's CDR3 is CASTPVPGSLAKNIQYF. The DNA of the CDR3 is TGCGCCAGCACCCCTGTGCCTGGGAGTCTAGCCAAAAACATTCAGTACTTC.

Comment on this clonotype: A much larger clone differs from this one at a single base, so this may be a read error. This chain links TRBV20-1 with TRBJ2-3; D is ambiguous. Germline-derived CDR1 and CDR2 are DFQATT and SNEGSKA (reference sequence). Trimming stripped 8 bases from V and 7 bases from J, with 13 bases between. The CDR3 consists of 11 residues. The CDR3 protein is CSSERSYTQYF. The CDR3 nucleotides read TGCAGTTCCGAGAGATCGTATACGCAGTATTTT.

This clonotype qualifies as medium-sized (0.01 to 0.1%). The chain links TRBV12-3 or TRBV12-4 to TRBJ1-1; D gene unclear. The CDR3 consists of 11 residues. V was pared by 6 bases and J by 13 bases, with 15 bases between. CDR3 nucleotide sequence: TGTGCCAGCAGCCGGTCCCAAACGAGTTTCTTT. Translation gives CASSRSQTSFF.

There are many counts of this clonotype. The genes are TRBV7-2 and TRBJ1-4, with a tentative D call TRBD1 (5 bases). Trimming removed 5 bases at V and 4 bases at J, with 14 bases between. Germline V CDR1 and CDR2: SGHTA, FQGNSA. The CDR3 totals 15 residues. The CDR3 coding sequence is TGTGCCAGCAGCCCACGAGGGACGGGTAATGAAAAACTGTTTTTT. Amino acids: CASSPRGTGNEKLFF.

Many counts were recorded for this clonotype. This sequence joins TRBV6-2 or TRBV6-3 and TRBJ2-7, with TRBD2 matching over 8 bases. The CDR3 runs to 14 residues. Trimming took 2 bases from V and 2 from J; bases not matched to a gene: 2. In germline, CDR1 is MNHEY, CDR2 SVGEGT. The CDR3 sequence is CASSYTSGTYEQYF. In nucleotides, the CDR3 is TGTGCCAGCAGTTACACTAGCGGCACCTACGAGCAGTACTTC.

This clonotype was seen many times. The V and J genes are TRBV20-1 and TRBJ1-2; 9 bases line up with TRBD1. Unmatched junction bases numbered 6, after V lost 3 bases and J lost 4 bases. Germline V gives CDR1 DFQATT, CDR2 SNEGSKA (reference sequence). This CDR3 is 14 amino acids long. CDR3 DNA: TGCAGTGCTAGTTACAGGGGGCGCACCTATGGCTACACCTTC. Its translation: CSASYRGRTYGYTF.

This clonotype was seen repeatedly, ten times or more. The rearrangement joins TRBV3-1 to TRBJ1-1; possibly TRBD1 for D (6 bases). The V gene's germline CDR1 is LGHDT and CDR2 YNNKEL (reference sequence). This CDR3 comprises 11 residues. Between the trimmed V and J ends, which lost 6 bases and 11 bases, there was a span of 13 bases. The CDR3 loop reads CASSKQGAAFF. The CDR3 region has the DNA TGTGCCAGCAGTAAACAGGGTGCGGCTTTCTTT.

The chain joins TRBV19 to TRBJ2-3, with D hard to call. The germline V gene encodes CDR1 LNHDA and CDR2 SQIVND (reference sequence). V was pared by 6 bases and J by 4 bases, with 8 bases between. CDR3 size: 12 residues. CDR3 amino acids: CASSFAADTQYF. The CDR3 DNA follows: TGTGCCAGTAGCTTTGCGGCAGATACGCAGTATTTT.

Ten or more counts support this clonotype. CDR3 sequence reads: CASNPQGASNQPQHF. The DNA of the CDR3 is TGTGCCAGCAATCCACAGGGGGCAAGCAATCAGCCCCAGCATTTT. The rearrangement joins TRBV27 to TRBJ1-5; TRBD1 matches at 9 bases. The CDR3 contains 15 residues. Germline assignment: CDR1 MNHEY and CDR2 SMNVEV (reference sequence). V was clipped by 7 bases and J by 1 base; unmatched bases: 5.